This T cell receptor beta chain is drawn from a study of shared T cell receptors in the human thymus. Clones were sequenced by immunoSEQ multiplex PCR, and TCRdb holds only the in-frame ones, with some missing. The repertoire holds about 730,000 clones, approximately 83% seen once, with over 0.008% in the top ten. Germline CDR1 and CDR2: LNHDA and SQIVND (reference sequence). This CDR3 has 11 residues. Deletions cut 10 bases from V and 8 bases from J, with 14 bases between. This sample also appeared in a second study, on human thymus T cells. As that study records: Thymic and blood repertoires showed apparently biased V and J gene usage.

The source of this sequence is a girl less than two years old with a congenital heart defect. Input material: thymocytes. The chain couples TRBV19 to TRBJ1-2, with D perhaps TRBD1 (5 bases). The CDR3 DNA reads as TGTGCCACCCGGGGAGGGGAAGGCTACACCTTC. It yields the protein CATRGGEGYTF.